This is a list of T cell receptor beta chains from one sample in a study of graft-versus-host responses after intestinal transplantation. Assay used: immunoSEQ multiplex PCR; TCRdb lists only in-frame clones, some missing. The sample consists of 77,000 or so clones, 92% of them appearing once. The sequences come from PBMCs, collected 98 days after intestinal transplantation. These receptors were collected from a human patient who received an intestinal transplant, so some T cells may come from the graft donor. Each CDR3 is given with its conserved first and last residue. Fields, in order: J gene, clone size, V gene, CDR3 protein. Only some rows state a clone size, as once, few, many or a class for expanded clones.

TRBJ1-1	-	TRBV18	CASSPRLDRGHTEAFF
TRBJ1-2	-	TRBV7-2	CASSTDRGLGPYGYTF
TRBJ2-1	once	TRBV6-1	CASSLTSGGASEQFF
TRBJ2-2	-	TRBV6-4	CASLKGANTGELFF
TRBJ2-7	-	TRBV7-2	CASSLPQGGPVYEQYF
TRBJ2-7	-	TRBV9	CASSVGDSNYVQYF
TRBJ2-2	once	TRBV9	CASSAQVTGELFF
TRBJ2-2	-	TRBV6-1	CGLAGGTGELFF
TRBJ2-7	once	TRBV6-5	CASSSGDF
TRBJ1-6	-	TRBV7-3	CASREGAVNSPLHF
TRBJ2-5	once	TRBV6-5	CASSRSGSRQETQYF
TRBJ2-1	-	TRBV7-9	CASKFTSVNNEQFF
TRBJ2-7	-	TRBV6-4	CASTDRERSYEQYF
TRBJ2-3	-	TRBV29-1	CSVEVFGTVISDTQYF
TRBJ1-4	-	TRBV27	CASSLWGRGEKLFF
TRBJ2-3	-	TRBV5-1	CASSSAGGADTQYF
TRBJ2-2	once	TRBV19	CASTRSGINTGELFF
TRBJ2-3	-	TRBV5-1	CASSLGQGNQHPITDTQYF
TRBJ1-2	-	TRBV9	CASSLEGGRVPYGYTF
TRBJ2-3	-	TRBV28	CASSSGGPRTDTQYF
TRBJ2-2	-	TRBV27	CASSEGNTGELFF
TRBJ2-7	-	TRBV7-3	CASSLTGGGNYEQYF
TRBJ2-3	once	TRBV2	CASSEWTSRGADTQYF
TRBJ2-7	-	TRBV5-6	CASSLFSSSYEQYF
TRBJ2-2	-	TRBV6-5	CASSYIAGTGELFF
TRBJ2-5	-	TRBV7-7	CASSLDGQSQYF
TRBJ2-1	-	TRBV28	CASSPLPGLAGEANEQFF
TRBJ2-5	-	TRBV4-1	CASSPRLAGGPDQETQYF
TRBJ1-4	-	TRBV5-8	CASSPGTTNEKLFF
TRBJ2-7	-	TRBV5-1	CASSLGTDYEQYF
TRBJ2-7	-	TRBV6-5	CASSKDRTASYEQYF
TRBJ1-4	-	TRBV6-5	CASSYSSDEKLFF
TRBJ2-3	-	TRBV6-4	CASSDVGTTDTQYF
TRBJ1-6	-	TRBV28	CACFTETGNSPLHF
TRBJ1-6	-	TRBV7-9	CASSDRRGPLHF
TRBJ2-1	-	TRBV30	CAWSVGLYNEQFF
TRBJ2-6	-	TRBV30	CALGNSGANVLTF
TRBJ2-7	-	TRBV4-1	CASSSAPYPYEQYF
TRBJ2-2	-	TRBV29-1	CSVGGQGGDTGELFF
TRBJ2-7	-	TRBV11-2	CASSLDQATYEQYF
TRBJ2-1	-	TRBV4-1	CASSQVENEQFF
TRBJ2-3	once	TRBV11-2	CASSWADTQYF
TRBJ1-2	-	TRBV6-5	CASRGGGPPYGYTF
TRBJ2-1	few	TRBV6-5	CASSPPGTSYEQFF
TRBJ1-4	-	TRBV30	CAWRGWDSPNDGNEKLFF
TRBJ2-1	-	TRBV6-5	CASGPEGAYNEQFF
TRBJ2-7	-	TRBV30	CAWSVQASGPGRTYF
TRBJ2-2	-	TRBV6-1	CASSEFGLAGGNTGELFF
TRBJ1-1	few	TRBV19	CASSLEVYTEAFF
TRBJ1-1	few	TRBV7-9	CASSELVTTEAFF
TRBJ2-5	-	TRBV10-2	CASSPGTTQTQYF
TRBJ1-2	-	TRBV19	CASSIGQLDGYTF